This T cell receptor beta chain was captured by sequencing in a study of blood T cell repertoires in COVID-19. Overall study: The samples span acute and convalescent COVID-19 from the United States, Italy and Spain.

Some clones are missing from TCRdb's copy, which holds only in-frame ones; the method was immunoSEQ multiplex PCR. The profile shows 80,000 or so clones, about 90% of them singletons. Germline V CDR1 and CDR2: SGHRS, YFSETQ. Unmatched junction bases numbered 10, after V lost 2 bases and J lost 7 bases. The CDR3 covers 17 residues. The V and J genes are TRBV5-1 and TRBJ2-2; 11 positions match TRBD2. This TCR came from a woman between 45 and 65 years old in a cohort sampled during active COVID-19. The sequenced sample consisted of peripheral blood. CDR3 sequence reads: CASSLLAGGPTGGELFF. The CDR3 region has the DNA TGCGCCAGCAGCTTATTAGCGGGAGGGCCCACCGGCGGGGAGCTGTTTTTT.